A single sample gave rise to the 9 T cell receptor beta chains below, sequenced in a study of T cells in Graves' hyperthyroidism and ophthalmopathy. Researchers took RNA transcripts and amplified the TCR beta CDR3 regions from them. The TCR CDR3 first-round RT-PCR relied on the HTBI primer set. TCRdb fed the multiplex PCR reads into MiXCR, producing one record per CDR3 protein. The sample comprises a few hundred thousand distinct CDR3 sequences, roughly 13% of which are singletons, and 4% to 6.5% rests with the top ten. Sequencing used blood. The receptors shown here come from a woman under 30 with Graves' hyperthyroidism.

This clonotype appeared many times. The gene calls are TRBV7-8 and TRBJ1-1, with 8 bases identical to TRBD1. Germline V lookup: CDR1 SGHVS, CDR2 FQNEAQ. The CDR3 is 12 residues long. V shed 7 bases, J shed 10 bases, and the junction held 8 bases outside the gene matches. The CDR3 DNA reads TGTGCCAGCAAATCGGGGACAGGTCCAGCTTTCTTT. The encoded protein is CASKSGTGPAFF.

The rearrangement links TRBV20-1 to TRBJ2-7; D is uncertain. This CDR3 spans 12 amino acids. Trimming pared 1 base from V and 6 bases from J, leaving 10 bases between. Germline CDR1 and CDR2: DFQATT and SNEGSKA (reference sequence). This chain's CDR3 is CSARGSHPEQYF. The CDR3 DNA sequence: TGCAGTGCTAGAGGTAGCCACCCCGAGCAGTACTTC.

This clonotype has ten or more counts. The chain couples TRBV3-1 to TRBJ1-5, with D unresolved. The CDR3 covers 15 residues. Trimming cost V 4 bases and J 11 bases, with 21 bases left between them. Germline CDR1 LGHDT, CDR2 YNNKEL (reference sequence). The DNA for the CDR3 is TGTGCCAGCAGCCTCACAAGGACGGGGTTGGAGACCCAGCATTTT. Translating it yields CASSLTRTGLETQHF.

This clonotype was detected many times. The V and J genes are TRBV19 and TRBJ1-1; D gene ambiguous. Trimming stripped 3 bases from V and 6 bases from J, with 11 bases between. CDR1 and CDR2 (germline): LNHDA, SQIVND (reference sequence). The CDR3 has 13 residues. This CDR3 reads CASSILSQSEAFF. DNA of the CDR3: TGTGCCAGTAGTATTCTGTCACAATCTGAAGCTTTCTTT.

The rearrangement links TRBV5-4 to TRBJ1-2; 7 bases line up with TRBD1. The CDR3 is 17 amino acids. V lost 4 bases to trimming and J lost 0 bases; unmatched junction nucleotides: 12. The germline CDR1 and CDR2 sequences are SGHNT and YYREEE (reference sequence). The CDR3 DNA reads TGTGCCAGCAGCGGCCTCCGGGACAGCGATACTAACTATGGCTACACCTTC. It specifies CASSGLRDSDTNYGYTF.

The table lists this clonotype with a few counts. The V and J genes are TRBV9 and TRBJ2-7, with 7 bases lining up with TRBD2. The J segment lost 3 bases and the V segment lost 4 bases, leaving 10 bases of the junction unmatched. The CDR3 covers 15 residues. The germline CDR1 and CDR2 sequences are SGDLS and YYNGEE. The CDR3 loop reads CASSRSGIGDYEQYF. In DNA form, the CDR3 reads TGTGCCAGCAGCAGAAGCGGGATAGGGGACTACGAGCAGTACTTC.

V is TRBV3-1 and J is TRBJ1-1; D uncertain. Trimming stripped 2 bases from V and 7 bases from J, with 11 bases between. CDR1 and CDR2 from the germline V gene are LGHDT and YNNKEL (reference sequence). The CDR3 loop spans 13 amino acids. In DNA form, the CDR3 reads TGTGCCAGCAGCCAAACCTCCCGGGATGAAGCTTTCTTT. It specifies CASSQTSRDEAFF.

The rearrangement joins TRBV3-2 to TRBJ2-2; the D call of TRBD1 is as the table states it, not checked on the DNA. TRBV3-2 is a listed pseudogene. This CDR3 comprises 16 residues. CDR3 region: CASSQPGQGNTGELFF. The CDR3 nucleotides read TGTGCCAGCAGCCAACCCGGACAGGGGAACACCGGGGAGCTGTTTTTT.

This clonotype was observed at least ten times. The chain is built from TRBV28 and TRBJ2-7; a weak D match, TRBD2 (6 bases). CDR3 length: 13 amino acids. The V and J ends lost 11 bases and 6 bases respectively, with 20 bases between them. Germline assignment: CDR1 MDHEN and CDR2 SYDVKM. The CDR3 coding sequence is TGTGCCGCTGGGGGGATCAACCCCCCCGAGCAGTACTTC. It specifies CAAGGINPPEQYF.